This T cell receptor (beta chain) is drawn from a study of OX40 agonist ivuxolimab in advanced cancers. Study context: Prior therapy, whether anti-PD-1, anti-PD-L1 or anti-CTLA-4, was allowed, and about 40% had some. Overall study findings and caveats: It was not determined which antigens were specifically recognized by the peripheral T cells that had undergone clonal expansion.

As for this clone: No antigen is known for it.

Some clones are missing from TCRdb's copy, which holds only in-frame ones; the method was immunoSEQ multiplex PCR. This sample carries some 74,000 clones, around 80% of them seen once, and the ten largest clones take 5%. The source was CD4+ or CD8+ T cells sorted from blood, collected in a trial of the OX40 agonist ivuxolimab. The receptor was derived from an adult with an advanced solid tumor such as melanoma, head and neck, liver or kidney cancer.

The CDR3 loop is CASSRLGQGGQETQYF. In DNA, the CDR3 is TGTGCCAGCAGCCGACTCGGGCAGGGGGGCCAAGAGACCCAGTACTTC. This chain uses TRBV7-2 with TRBJ2-5, with D perhaps TRBD1 (7 bases). Trimming cost V 5 bases and J 1 base, with 17 bases left between them. Per germline, CDR1 SGHTA and CDR2 FQGNSA. CDR3 length equals 16 residues. Variable domain in full (rest from reference TRBV7-2 and TRBJ2-5): GAGVSQSPSNKVTEKGKDVELRCDPISGHTALYWYRQSLGQGLEFLIYFQGNSAPDKSGLPSDRFSAERTGGSVSTLTIQRTQQEDSAVYLCASSRLGQGGQETQYFGPGTRLLVL.